This TCR beta chain was observed in a study of cytomegalovirus exposure and HLA in healthy donors. The study sampled nominally healthy donors, though unrecorded immune exposures were likely. Vbeta (60) and Jbeta (13) primers were used in the PCR. Libraries were prepared by immunoSEQ multiplex PCR; TCRdb keeps only in-frame clonotypes and omits some of them. The repertoire holds about 140,000 clones, with about 80% as singletons. This clone was recorded a few times. Sequencing was done on a sample of PBMCs. The receptor's source is a young woman in good health and CMV-seropositive.

DNA of the CDR3: TGTGCCAGTAGCGAAGCTGAAAACACCATATATTTT. It codes for CASSEAENTIYF. The gene calls are TRBV19 and TRBJ1-3, with no clear D. Germline V gene data show CDR1 as LNHDA and CDR2 as SQIVND (reference sequence). CDR3 length equals 12 residues. The V end lost 6 bases, the J end lost 6 bases, and 9 bases lay between the germline ends.